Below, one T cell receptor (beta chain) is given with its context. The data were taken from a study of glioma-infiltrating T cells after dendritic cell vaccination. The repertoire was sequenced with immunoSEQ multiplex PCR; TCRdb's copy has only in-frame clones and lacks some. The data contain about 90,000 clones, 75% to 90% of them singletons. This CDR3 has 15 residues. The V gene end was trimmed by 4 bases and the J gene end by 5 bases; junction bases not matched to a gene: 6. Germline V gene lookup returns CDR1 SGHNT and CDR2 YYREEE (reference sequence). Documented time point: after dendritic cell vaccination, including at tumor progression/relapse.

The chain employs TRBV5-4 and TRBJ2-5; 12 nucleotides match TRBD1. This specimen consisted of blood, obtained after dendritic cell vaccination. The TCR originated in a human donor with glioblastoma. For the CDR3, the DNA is TGTGCCAGCAGCAAGGGGACAGGGGGCGCCGAGACCCAGTACTTC. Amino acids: CASSKGTGGAETQYF. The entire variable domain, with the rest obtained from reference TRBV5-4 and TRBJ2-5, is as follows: ETGVTQSPTHLIKTRGQQVTLRCSSQSGHNTVSWYQQALGQGPQFIFQYYREEENGRGNFPPRFSGLQFPNYSSELNVNALELDDSALYLCASSKGTGGAETQYFGPGTRLLVL.